The 20 T cell receptor beta chains below all came from one sample that was sequenced in a study of shared clonotypes between healthy human individuals. Repertoires were generated with immunoSEQ multiplex PCR, while TCRdb's copy carries only in-frame clones and drops some. The data contain over 300,000 clones, around 87% of them singletons. Specimen: memory CD8+ T cells sorted from blood. The subset: CD45RO+ cells pooled with CCR7-negative TemRA cells. The source is a young man in good health.

V usage is TRBV10-2 and J usage is TRBJ2-1; D gene ambiguous. The length of the CDR3 is 14 residues. CDR1 is WSHSY and CDR2 is SAAADI in the germline V gene. Trimming stripped 3 bases from V and 8 bases from J, with 14 bases between. CDR3 DNA sequence: TGCGCCAGCAGTGACAGGACGACCCCGGATGAGCAGTTCTTC. Protein sequence: CASSDRTTPDEQFF.

As concerns this clone: A far larger clone is one base from this, pointing to a likely read error. This sample also contains other DNA sequences that code for the same CDR3. This chain connects TRBV6-1 to TRBJ2-1, with no clear D. V dropped 6 bases and J dropped 10 bases, with 13 bases sitting between them. Germline V CDR1 and CDR2: MNHNS, SASEGT. This CDR3 is built from 12 residues. CDR3 DNA sequence: TGTGCCAGCAGCTTCCAAGCCAACGAGCAGTTCTTC. Residues: CASSFQANEQFF.

This chain joins TRBV4-1 and TRBJ2-7; D is perhaps TRBD1 (6 bases). V lost 1 base, J lost 3 bases, and 13 bases lay in between. The CDR3 is made up of 15 amino acids. Germline V gives CDR1 MGHRA, CDR2 YSYEKL. CDR3 sequence (DNA): TGCGCCAGCAGCCAAGTAAGGGACATATTCTACGAGCAGTACTTC. This translates into CASSQVRDIFYEQYF.

The chain couples TRBV7-9 to TRBJ2-1; D is perhaps TRBD1 (5 bases). Germline CDR1 is SEHNR and CDR2 is FQNEAQ (reference sequence). The CDR3 is made up of 14 amino acids. V was trimmed by 5 bases and J by 2 bases, leaving 10 bases between them. CDR3 amino acids: CASSHRQTYNEQFF. The CDR3 nucleotides are TGTGCCAGCAGCCATCGACAGACCTACAATGAGCAGTTCTTC.

The table lists this clone with a few counts. The CDR3 DNA is TGTGCCAGTAGTATGGGACAGGGATGGCAGCCCCAGCATTTT. This gives the protein CASSMGQGWQPQHF. The V and J genes are TRBV19 and TRBJ1-5; 9 bases fit TRBD1. Trimming removed 3 bases from V and 7 bases from J; junction bases left unmatched: 4. Per the germline V gene, CDR1 is LNHDA and CDR2 is SQIVND (reference sequence). The length of the CDR3 is 14 residues. The full variable domain, completed using reference TRBV19 and TRBJ1-5, is DGGITQSPKYLFRKEGQNVTLSCEQNLNHDAMYWYRQDPGQGLRLIYYSQIVNDFQKGDIAEGYSVSREKKESFPLTVTSAQKNPTAFYLCASSMGQGWQPQHFGDGTRLSIL.

This clone occurred a few times. The identical CDR3 is also encoded by other nucleotide sequences in the sample. CDR3: CASSLQGIFSPLHF. DNA of the CDR3: TGTGCCAGCAGTTTACAGGGCATCTTTTCACCCCTCCACTTT. The rearrangement joins TRBV27 to TRBJ1-6; the D gene is possibly TRBD1 (5 bases). Trimming pared 2 bases from V and 9 bases from J, leaving 11 bases between. Germline lookup yields CDR1 MNHEY and CDR2 SMNVEV (reference sequence). CDR3 length: 14 amino acids.

The genes are TRBV15 and TRBJ2-5; 10 nucleotides line up with TRBD1. The CDR3 spans 16 residues. The V gene's germline CDR1 is LNHNV and CDR2 YYDKDF (reference sequence). J lost 1 base, V lost 5 bases, and 7 bases had no gene match. The CDR3 bases are TGTGCCACCAGCTTCCGGACAGGGGGTCTCCAAGAGACCCAGTACTTC. It yields the protein CATSFRTGGLQETQYF. The variable domain in full, completed from reference TRBV15 and TRBJ2-5, reads DAMVIQNPRYQVTQFGKPVTLSCSQTLNHNVMYWYQQKSSQAPKLLFHYYDKDFNNEADTPDNFQSRRPNTSFCFLDIRSPGLGDTAMYLCATSFRTGGLQETQYFGPGTRLLVL.

This sequence joins TRBV9 and TRBJ2-7; 9 nucleotides match TRBD2. Per the germline V gene, CDR1 is SGDLS and CDR2 is YYNGEE. Trimming cost V 3 bases and J 4 bases; bases outside gene matches: 8. The CDR3 is 15 residues long. The CDR3 loop is CASSGDGTSYYEQYF. The CDR3 bases are TGTGCCAGCAGCGGAGACGGGACTAGCTATTACGAGCAGTACTTC.

The genes are TRBV19 and TRBJ1-2, with D possibly being TRBD1 (5 bases). Between the trimmed V and J ends, which lost 11 bases and 4 bases, there was a span of 23 bases. The V gene's germline CDR1 is LNHDA and CDR2 SQIVND (reference sequence). The CDR3 consists of 15 residues. CDR3 sequence reads: CAQQGRGGSRYGYTF. The CDR3 nucleotides read TGTGCCCAGCAAGGGAGGGGCGGCTCTCGCTATGGCTACACCTTC. The full variable domain, in which reference TRBV19 and TRBJ1-2 provide the parts outside the CDR3, is DGGITQSPKYLFRKEGQNVTLSCEQNLNHDAMYWYRQDPGQGLRLIYYSQIVNDFQKGDIAEGYSVSREKKESFPLTVTSAQKNPTAFYLCAQQGRGGSRYGYTFGSGTRLTVV.

V and J are TRBV2 and TRBJ2-1, with 7 bases identical to TRBD2. J was trimmed by 2 bases and V by 6 bases; bases with no gene match: 7. CDR1 is SNHLY and CDR2 is FYNNEI in the germline V gene. The CDR3 loop spans 15 amino acids. The CDR3 DNA reads as TGTGCCAGCAGATCCATGGCGGGGGCCTACAATGAGCAGTTCTTC. This encodes CASRSMAGAYNEQFF.

The CDR3 reads CASSLGGEQYF. DNA of the CDR3: TGTGCCAGCAGTTTGGGAGGCGAGCAGTACTTC. V usage is TRBV28 and J usage is TRBJ2-7; tentative D call: TRBD2 (6 bases). This CDR3 comprises 11 residues. V lost 3 bases and J lost 6, with 6 bases in between. CDR1 is MDHEN and CDR2 is SYDVKM in the germline V gene.

This clone was detected a few times. This chain uses TRBV6-5 with TRBJ1-4, with TRBD1 as a possible D gene (5 bases). CDR1 is MNHEY, CDR2 SVGAGI, per germline. There are 13 residues in the CDR3. Trimming cost V 0 bases and J 11 bases, with 10 bases left between them. The CDR3 coding sequence is TGTGCCAGCAGTTACTCGCTAGGGGATAAACTGTTTTTT. This gives the protein CASSYSLGDKLFF.

In this sample, this clone turned up a few times. The chain uses TRBV27 and TRBJ1-5; TRBD1 aligns across 9 bases. Germline trimming cut 6 bases from V and 1 base from J; bases unmatched to any gene: 7. The CDR3 totals 16 residues. In germline, CDR1 is MNHEY, CDR2 SMNVEV (reference sequence). CDR3 sequence (DNA): TGTGCCAGCAGCTTGACAGGGGGATTCAGCAATCAGCCCCAGCATTTT. Its protein is CASSLTGGFSNQPQHF.

This chain connects TRBV5-1 to TRBJ2-7; 8 bases align to TRBD1. Germline CDR1 and CDR2: SGHRS and YFSETQ. The trim removed 5 bases at V and 3 bases at J, leaving 4 bases unmatched. The CDR3 is made up of 13 amino acids. The DNA of the CDR3 is TGCGCCAGCAGTTCCGACAGGGGCTACGAGCAGTACTTC. This sequence encodes CASSSDRGYEQYF.

In this sample, this clone turned up a few times. This chain joins TRBV11-3 and TRBJ2-5, with 9 nucleotides matching TRBD1. CDR1 SGHNT and CDR2 YENEEA come from the germline V gene. This CDR3 has 15 residues. Trimming removed 6 bases from V and 4 bases from J; junction bases left unmatched: 9. The CDR3 nucleotides are TGTGCCAGCAGAAACGAACAGGGGGCTGGAGAGACCCAGTACTTC. Its protein is CASRNEQGAGETQYF.

The J gene is TRBJ2-7, the V gene TRBV4-3; weak D call: TRBD2 (5 bases). The CDR3 spans 15 residues. Deletions cut 0 bases from V and 6 bases from J, with 15 bases between. The germline V gene has CDR1 LGHNA and CDR2 YSLEER. The CDR3 loop is CASSQDPAVTFEQYF. The CDR3 DNA follows: TGCGCCAGCAGCCAAGATCCAGCGGTAACATTCGAGCAGTACTTC.

About this clone: The junction shows a germline mismatch at one end, possibly a read error. This chain connects TRBV27 to TRBJ2-7; TRBD1 matches 7 bases. Germline V gives CDR1 MNHEY, CDR2 SMNVEV (reference sequence). The CDR3 spans 15 residues. The CDR3 DNA is TGTGCCACCAGTTCAAGACAGGGAATCCCCTACGAGCAGTACTTC. It encodes CATSSRQGIPYEQYF.

Only one count was recorded for this clone. V gene TRBV28 combines with J gene TRBJ1-4, with D possibly matching TRBD1 (5 bases). Germline CDR1 reads MDHEN; CDR2 reads SYDVKM. The CDR3 is made up of 14 amino acids. V was pared by 5 bases and J by 5 bases, with 12 bases between. The CDR3 loop is CASSPRGTNEKLFF. The DNA for the CDR3 is TGTGCCAGCAGTCCCCGGGGGACGAATGAAAAACTGTTTTTT.

This chain joins TRBV6-1 and TRBJ2-7; 14 nucleotides align to TRBD2. From germline, CDR1 is MNHNS and CDR2 SASEGT. The CDR3 runs to 15 residues. Trimming removed 3 bases from V and 4 bases from J; junction bases left unmatched: 2. The CDR3 is CASSEGLAGAYEQYF. CDR3 sequence (DNA): TGTGCCAGCAGTGAGGGACTAGCGGGAGCGTACGAGCAGTACTTC.

This chain uses TRBV30 with TRBJ2-7; TRBD2 agrees at 7 bases. Germline CDR1 and CDR2: GTSNPN and SVGIG (reference sequence). The junction had 9 bases not matched to a gene; V was cut back by 8 bases and J by 2 bases. The CDR3 totals 13 residues. The CDR3 nucleotides read TGTGCCGGCTTAGGAGGGAGGGCCTACGAGCAGTACTTC. This codes for CAGLGGRAYEQYF.